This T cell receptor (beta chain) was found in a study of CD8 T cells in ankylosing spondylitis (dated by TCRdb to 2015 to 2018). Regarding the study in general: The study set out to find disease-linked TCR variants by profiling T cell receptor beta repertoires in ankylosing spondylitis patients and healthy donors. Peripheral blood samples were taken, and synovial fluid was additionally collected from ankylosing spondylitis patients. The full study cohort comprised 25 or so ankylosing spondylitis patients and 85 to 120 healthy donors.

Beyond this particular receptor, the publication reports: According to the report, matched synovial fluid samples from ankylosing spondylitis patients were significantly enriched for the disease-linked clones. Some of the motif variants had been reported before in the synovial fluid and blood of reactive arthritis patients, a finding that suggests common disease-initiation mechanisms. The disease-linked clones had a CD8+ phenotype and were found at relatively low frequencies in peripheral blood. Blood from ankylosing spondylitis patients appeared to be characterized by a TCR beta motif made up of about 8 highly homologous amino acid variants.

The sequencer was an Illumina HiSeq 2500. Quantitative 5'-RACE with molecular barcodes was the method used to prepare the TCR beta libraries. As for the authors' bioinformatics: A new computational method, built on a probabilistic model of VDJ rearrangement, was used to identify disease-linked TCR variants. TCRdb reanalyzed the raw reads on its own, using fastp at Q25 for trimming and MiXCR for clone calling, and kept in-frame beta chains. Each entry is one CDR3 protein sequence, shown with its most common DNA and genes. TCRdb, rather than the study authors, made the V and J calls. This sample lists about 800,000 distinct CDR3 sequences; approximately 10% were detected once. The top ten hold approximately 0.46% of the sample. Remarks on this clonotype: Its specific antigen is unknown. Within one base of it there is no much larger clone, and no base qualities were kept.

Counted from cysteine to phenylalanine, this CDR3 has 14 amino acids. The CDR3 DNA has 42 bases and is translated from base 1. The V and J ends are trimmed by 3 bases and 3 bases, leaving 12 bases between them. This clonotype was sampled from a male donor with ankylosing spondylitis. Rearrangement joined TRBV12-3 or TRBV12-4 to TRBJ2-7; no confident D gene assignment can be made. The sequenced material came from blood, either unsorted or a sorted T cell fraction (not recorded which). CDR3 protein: CASSFEGPGYEQYF. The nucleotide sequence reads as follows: TGTGCCAGCAGTTTCGAAGGGCCAGGCTACGAGCAGTACTTC.